These 5 T cell receptor beta chains were all obtained from the same sample, sequenced in a study of OX40 agonist ivuxolimab in advanced cancers. Profiled with immunoSEQ multiplex PCR; TCRdb holds only in-frame clones, not every one. The sample lists about 88,000 clones, approximately 85% occurring once. The starting material was CD4+ or CD8+ T cells sorted from blood, obtained in a trial of the OX40 agonist ivuxolimab. These receptors all stem from an adult with an advanced solid tumor such as melanoma, head and neck, liver or kidney cancer.

The chain employs TRBV5-4 and TRBJ2-3; D is possibly TRBD1 (5 bases). V lost 6 bases to trimming and J lost 4 bases, with 12 bases between them. The CDR3 has 13 residues. Germline V gene sequence: CDR1 SGHNT, CDR2 YYREEE (reference sequence). DNA of the CDR3: TGTGCCAGCACCCTCAGGGCCGCAGATACGCAGTATTTT. Residues: CASTLRAADTQYF.

Concerning this clone: One end of the junction fails to match germline, which may point to a read error. The V call is TRBV2, the J call TRBJ2-2, with a weak D call TRBD2 (5 bases). This CDR3 comprises 14 residues. CDR1 is SNHLY and CDR2 is FYNNEI in the germline V gene. CDR3 residues: CASSEAVAPGELFF. The CDR3 DNA sequence: TGTGCCAGCAGCGAAGCGGTCGCCCCCGGGGAGCTGTTTTTT.

The chain recombines TRBV28 with TRBJ2-7; 11 bases fit TRBD2. This CDR3 has 17 amino acids. Germline V gives CDR1 MDHEN, CDR2 SYDVKM. V gave up 4 bases and J gave up 6 bases; unmatched junction bases: 14. The CDR3 DNA sequence: TGTGCCAGCAGTTCAGACCGACGACTAGCGGGAATGGGCGAGCAGTACTTC. Translation gives CASSSDRRLAGMGEQYF.

The rearrangement links TRBV1 to TRBJ1-1; TRBD1 was called by the table and not checked on the DNA. TRBV1 is labeled a pseudogene. This CDR3 has 15 residues. The CDR3: CTSSHRTGLNTEAFF. For the CDR3, the DNA is TGCACCAGCAGCCACCGGACAGGGCTGAACACTGAAGCTTTCTTT.

This chain joins TRBV7-2 and TRBJ2-2, with 9 bases fitting TRBD2. The germline V gene has CDR1 SGHTA and CDR2 FQGNSA. This CDR3 is 15 amino acids long. V was pared by 6 bases and J by 4 bases, with 6 bases of the junction left unmatched. The CDR3 nucleotides read TGTGCCAGCAGAGCGGGAGGAAGTTCCACCGGGGAGCTGTTTTTT. This encodes CASRAGGSSTGELFF. The complete variable domain, with remaining parts taken from reference TRBV7-2 and TRBJ2-2, reads GAGVSQSPSNKVTEKGKDVELRCDPISGHTALYWYRQSLGQGLEFLIYFQGNSAPDKSGLPSDRFSAERTGGSVSTLTIQRTQQEDSAVYLCASRAGGSSTGELFFGEGSRLTVL.